This TCR beta chain originates from a study of cytomegalovirus exposure and HLA in healthy donors. This CDR3 region has 11 residues. Germline CDR1 is SQVTM and CDR2 is ANQGSEA. With 7 bases clipped from V and 8 bases from J, the junction kept 3 bases outside the gene matches. The study ran its PCR with 60 Vbeta and 13 Jbeta primers. Data came from immunoSEQ multiplex PCR; TCRdb stores just in-frame clones and leaves some out. The data contain under 250,000 clones, approximately 81% of them singletons. Absent from the records is this donor's CMV serostatus. The sequenced sample was PBMCs. The receptor's source is a human donor in good health. The chain carries TRBV29-1 and TRBJ2-1; 9 positions match TRBD1. The CDR3 region is CSEGQGYEQFF. The CDR3 nucleotides are TGCAGCGAAGGACAGGGGTATGAGCAGTTCTTC.